One and the same sample provided the 24 T cell receptor beta chains below, sequenced in a study of response to subunit inactivated influenza vaccine. TCRdb independently ran MiXCR on the RT-PCR reads; one entry per CDR3 protein. The table has about 190,000 distinct CDR3 sequences, around an eighth seen once. The input for sequencing was CD8+ T cells sorted from PBMCs, taken 5 to 6 days after vaccination. The receptors were gathered from a man aged 45-60 years who received an inactivated influenza vaccine.

About this clonotype itself: A single base separates this from a much larger clone, so it may be a read error. V is TRBV28 and J is TRBJ1-3; D is undetermined. Between the trimmed V and J ends, which lost 7 bases and 0 bases, there was a span of 10 bases. The CDR3 is 14 residues long. Looked up from germline, CDR1 is MDHEN and CDR2 is SYDVKM. CDR3 in DNA: TGTGCCAGCACCAGGAGGATCTCTGGAAACACCATATATTTT. Residues: CASTRRISGNTIYF.

This clonotype has at least ten counts. The chain couples TRBV25-1 to TRBJ2-1; TRBD2 agrees at 7 bases. The CDR3 is made up of 13 amino acids. Germline CDR1 is MGHDK and CDR2 is SYGVNS. The ends lost 4 bases at V and 7 bases at J; junction bases unmatched: 4. CDR3 DNA sequence: TGTGCCAGCAGTGTCATAGCGGGTAATGAGCAGTTCTTC. It encodes CASSVIAGNEQFF.

The rearrangement links TRBV27 to TRBJ1-5; D gene ambiguous. In germline, CDR1 is MNHEY, CDR2 SMNVEV (reference sequence). The CDR3 is 15 residues long. The V gene lost 2 bases and the J gene lost 0 bases, with 8 bases spanning the gap. The CDR3 here is CASSLSSHSNQPQHF. For the CDR3, the DNA is TGTGCCAGCAGTTTAAGCTCCCATAGCAATCAGCCCCAGCATTTT.

This clonotype showed up just a few times. The rearrangement links TRBV7-8 to TRBJ2-5; D gene uncertain. Germline-derived CDR1 and CDR2 are SGHVS and FQNEAQ. The CDR3 has 11 residues. V gave up 4 bases and J gave up 6 bases, with 6 bases separating them. CDR3 bases: TGTGCCAGCAGCTATGGACAGACCCAGTACTTC. Residues: CASSYGQTQYF. The complete variable domain, with remaining parts taken from reference TRBV7-8 and TRBJ2-5, reads GAGVSQSPRYKVAKRGQDVALRCDPISGHVSLFWYQQALGQGPEFLTYFQNEAQLDKSGLPSDRFFAERPEGSVSTLKIQRTQQEDSAVYLCASSYGQTQYFGPGTRLLVL.

The rearrangement uses TRBV20-1 and TRBJ1-1, with unresolved D. V was cut by 4 bases and J by 5 bases, with 17 bases left in between. CDR1 and CDR2 (germline): DFQATT, SNEGSKA (reference sequence). This CDR3 is 14 amino acids long. The CDR3 is CSANPLTGRTEAFF. CDR3 DNA sequence: TGCAGTGCTAACCCCCTTACCGGTAGGACTGAAGCTTTCTTT.

V gene TRBV14 combines with J gene TRBJ2-5; 7 bases fit TRBD2. The germline CDR1 and CDR2 sequences are SGHDN and FVKESK. V trimming: 1 base; J trimming: 5 bases; junction bases outside the gene matches: 7. CDR3 length equals 15 residues. In DNA form, the CDR3 reads TGTGCCAGCAGCCAAGTCGGAAGGCGGGGGGAGACCCAGTACTTC. Protein product: CASSQVGRRGETQYF.

This clonotype has just a few counts. CDR3 amino acids: CASSPASDYEQYF. CDR3 nucleotides: TGTGCCAGCAGCCCGGCCTCCGACTACGAGCAGTACTTC. V gene TRBV7-9 combines with J gene TRBJ2-7; D is uncertain. The V and J ends lost 5 bases and 3 bases respectively, with 11 bases between them. The CDR3 is 13 residues long. Germline CDR1 reads SEHNR; CDR2 reads FQNEAQ (reference sequence).

This clonotype was counted ten times or more. The V call is TRBV29-1, the J call TRBJ1-1, with 8 bases lining up with TRBD1. CDR3 size: 14 residues. V dropped 4 bases and J dropped 0; count of bases not matched to a gene: 4. The germline CDR1 and CDR2 sequences are SQVTM and ANQGSEA. The CDR3 DNA reads TGCAGCGTTGCCGGACAGGGACTGAACACTGAAGCTTTCTTT. It codes for CSVAGQGLNTEAFF.

This clonotype was seen a few times. The genes are TRBV20-1 and TRBJ2-7; D remains unclear. Between the trimmed V and J ends, which lost 4 bases and 1 base, there was a span of 11 bases. From germline, CDR1 is DFQATT and CDR2 SNEGSKA (reference sequence). The CDR3 spans 13 residues. CDR3 in amino acids: CSAKPTRSYEQYF. CDR3 DNA sequence: TGCAGTGCTAAACCGACGAGATCCTACGAGCAGTACTTC.

This clonotype was seen more than once but under ten times. The V gene is TRBV5-1, the J gene TRBJ2-3; 8 positions agree with TRBD2. CDR3 length equals 15 residues. Germline V gene data show CDR1 as SGHRS and CDR2 as YFSETQ. Germline trimming cut 6 bases from V and 5 bases from J; bases unmatched to any gene: 11. This chain's CDR3 is CASTLGGGPGDTQYF. CDR3 DNA sequence: TGCGCCAGCACCCTCGGGGGGGGGCCGGGAGATACGCAGTATTTT.

This clonotype was counted between two and nine times. CDR3 bases: TGCGCCAGCAGCCAAGATAGCGGGAACTTCTACAATGAGCAGTTCTTC. Protein: CASSQDSGNFYNEQFF. The chain is built from TRBV4-3 and TRBJ2-1; 8 nucleotides line up with TRBD2. The germline V gene encodes CDR1 LGHNA and CDR2 YSLEER. The CDR3 length is 16 residues. The trim removed 0 bases at V and 3 bases at J, leaving 4 bases unmatched.

This clonotype came up many times. The V gene is TRBV20-1, the J gene TRBJ2-1, with 7 positions matching TRBD2. The V and J ends lost 2 bases and 7 bases, in that order; junction bases with no gene match: 11. Looked up from germline, CDR1 is DFQATT and CDR2 is SNEGSKA (reference sequence). This CDR3 is built from 15 residues. The CDR3 reads CSARQQERGWNEQFF. The CDR3 nucleotides read TGCAGTGCTAGACAACAAGAGCGGGGTTGGAATGAGCAGTTCTTC.

The rearrangement links TRBV15 to TRBJ1-1; tentative D call: TRBD1 (6 bases). Germline assignment: CDR1 LNHNV and CDR2 YYDKDF (reference sequence). V was clipped by 0 bases and J by 0 bases, with 11 bases between them. The CDR3 contains 16 residues. The CDR3 DNA sequence: TGTGCCACCAGCAGAGAAGACACAGGGCTGAACACTGAAGCTTTCTTT. It yields the protein CATSREDTGLNTEAFF. The full variable domain, completed using reference TRBV15 and TRBJ1-1, is DAMVIQNPRYQVTQFGKPVTLSCSQTLNHNVMYWYQQKSSQAPKLLFHYYDKDFNNEADTPDNFQSRRPNTSFCFLDIRSPGLGDTAMYLCATSREDTGLNTEAFFGQGTRLTVV.

This chain connects TRBV20-1 to TRBJ2-5; possibly TRBD1 for D (5 bases). This CDR3 has 19 residues. CDR1 DFQATT and CDR2 SNEGSKA come from the germline V gene (reference sequence). The V end lost 0 bases, the J end lost 7 bases, and 30 bases lay between the germline ends. The DNA of the CDR3 is TGCAGTGCTAGAGATGGGGCCGGCAGGTCAAACCCCGTGTCAGTGACCCAGTACTTC. This sequence encodes CSARDGAGRSNPVSVTQYF.

This clonotype was observed many times. This chain's CDR3 is CASTPGGNNEQFF. DNA of the CDR3: TGTGCCAGCACTCCTGGGGGTAACAATGAGCAGTTCTTC. The genes are TRBV27 and TRBJ2-1; the D call may be TRBD1 or TRBD2 (5 bases each). The V and J ends lost 7 bases and 5 bases respectively, with 12 bases between them. This CDR3 has 13 amino acids. Germline V lookup: CDR1 MNHEY, CDR2 SMNVEV (reference sequence).

This sequence joins TRBV4-2 and TRBJ2-5; D gene uncertain. This CDR3 has 15 amino acids. V was pared by 0 bases and J by 7 bases, with 15 bases between. CDR1 is LGHNA and CDR2 is YNFKEQ in the germline V gene. CDR3 amino acids: CASSQEEGTQRTQYF. CDR3 DNA sequence: TGTGCCAGCAGCCAAGAAGAAGGAACACAGAGGACCCAGTACTTC.

J is TRBJ2-5 and V is TRBV7-9; D possibly matches TRBD1 or TRBD2 (5 bases each). Germline V gene sequence: CDR1 SEHNR, CDR2 FQNEAQ (reference sequence). This CDR3 is built from 14 residues. The V gene lost 2 bases and the J gene lost 6 bases, with 13 bases spanning the gap. CDR3 amino acids: CASSLSGGIKTQYF. In DNA form, the CDR3 reads TGTGCCAGCAGCTTATCTGGGGGTATAAAGACCCAGTACTTC.

The chain is built from TRBV7-9 and TRBJ1-2, with D maybe TRBD1 (5 bases). Deletions cut 2 bases from V and 4 bases from J, with 11 bases between. From germline, CDR1 is SEHNR and CDR2 FQNEAQ (reference sequence). This CDR3 region has 14 residues. The CDR3 DNA is TGTGCCAGCAGCTTAAGTGACAGTACCTATGGCTACACCTTC. It translates to CASSLSDSTYGYTF.

In its sample, this clonotype was seen a few times. The V call is TRBV7-9, the J call TRBJ2-2; D uncertain. Germline-derived CDR1 and CDR2 are SEHNR and FQNEAQ (reference sequence). Trimming pared 5 bases from V and 4 bases from J, leaving 14 bases between. The CDR3 extends over 15 amino acids. The CDR3 DNA reads as TGTGCCAGCAGCCTTGTGGCCCCTCTCACCGGGGAGCTGTTTTTT. It translates to CASSLVAPLTGELFF.

This chain joins TRBV13 and TRBJ2-1; 13 nucleotides align to TRBD2. Germline V gene data show CDR1 as PRHDT and CDR2 as FYEKMQ (reference sequence). The CDR3 is made up of 14 amino acids. J gave up 16 bases and V 5 bases, and 11 bases lay outside the gene matches. The CDR3 DNA sequence: TGTGCCAGCAGCATCGGACTAGCGGGAGACCCACTTTTCTTC. Its protein is CASSIGLAGDPLFF. Variable domain in full (rest from reference TRBV13 and TRBJ2-1): AAGVIQSPRHLIKEKRETATLKCYPIPRHDTVYWYQQGPGQDPQFLISFYEKMQSDKGSIPDRFSAQQFSDYHSELNMSSLELGDSALYFCASSIGLAGDPLFFGPGTRLTVL.

The genes are TRBV5-5 and TRBJ2-2; weak D call: TRBD2 (5 bases). The germline V gene encodes CDR1 SGHKS and CDR2 YYEKEE (reference sequence). Trimming removed 1 base at V and 0 bases at J, with 7 bases between. The CDR3 totals 15 residues. The CDR3 DNA reads TGTGCCAGCAGCTTGCTAGCCTCGAACACCGGGGAGCTGTTTTTT. It specifies CASSLLASNTGELFF.

This clonotype was seen more than once but under ten times. V usage is TRBV12-3 or TRBV12-4 and J usage is TRBJ1-3; no clear D. The CDR3 has 12 amino acids. The germline V and J ends were trimmed by 4 bases and 3 bases, with 4 bases remaining between them. The DNA of the CDR3 is TGTGCCAGCAGTTCCCGTGGAAACACCATATATTTT. It is translated as CASSSRGNTIYF.

Here the CDR3 reads CASQTGEGTYEQYF. CDR3 DNA sequence: TGTGCCAGCCAGACAGGGGAAGGAACCTACGAGCAGTACTTC. The rearrangement links TRBV5-8 to TRBJ2-7, with 8 bases fitting TRBD1. Germline V CDR1 and CDR2: SGHTS, YDEGEE. CDR3 size: 14 residues. Losses at the gene ends were 7 bases for V and 2 bases for J; bases not matched to a gene: 8.

The V and J genes are TRBV5-6 and TRBJ2-1; 7 bases are a match to TRBD2. The junction had 13 bases not matched to a gene; V was cut back by 5 bases and J by 5 bases. The germline gives CDR1 SGHDT, CDR2 YYEEEE. The CDR3 totals 16 residues. The CDR3 region has the DNA TGTGCCAGCAGTCTTCTCCGGGACTACCTCAACAATGAGCAGTTCTTC. This sequence encodes CASSLLRDYLNNEQFF.